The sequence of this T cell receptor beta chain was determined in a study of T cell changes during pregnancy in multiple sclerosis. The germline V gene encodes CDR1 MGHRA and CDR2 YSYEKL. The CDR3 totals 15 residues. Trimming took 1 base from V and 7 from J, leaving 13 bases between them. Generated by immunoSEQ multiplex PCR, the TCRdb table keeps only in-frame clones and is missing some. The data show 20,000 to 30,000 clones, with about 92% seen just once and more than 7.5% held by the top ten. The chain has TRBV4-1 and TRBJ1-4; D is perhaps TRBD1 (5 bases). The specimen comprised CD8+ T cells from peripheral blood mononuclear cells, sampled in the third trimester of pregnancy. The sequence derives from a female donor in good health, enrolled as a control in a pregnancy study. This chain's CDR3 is CASSQVGGELEKLFF. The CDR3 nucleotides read TGCGCCAGCAGCCAAGTCGGGGGGGAACTTGAAAAACTGTTTTTT.